Listed below are T cell receptor beta chains from one sample, sequenced in a study of CD8 T cells in Susac syndrome. TCRdb re-called the immunoSEQ multiplex PCR reads with MiXCR, one entry per CDR3 protein. The table records under 200,000 distinct CDR3 sequences, 94% of them present only once. The sequenced sample was CD4+ T cells from PBMCs. These receptors were taken from a human donor with Susac syndrome. Both conserved end residues are part of each CDR3. D genes are given only for firm matches. Clone sizes are given selectively: once, few, many, or a class where the clone is expanded.

abundance: NA
j_gene: TRBJ1-2
d_gene: TRBD1
v_gene: TRBV10-3
CDR3aa: CAISATGVNYGYTF
CDR3nt: TGTGCCATCAGTGCTACAGGGGTTAACTATGGCTACACCTTC

abundance: NA
j_gene: TRBJ2-1
d_gene: NA
v_gene: TRBV21-1
CDR3aa: CASSTQRVGSKGEQFF
CDR3nt: TGTGCCAGCAGCACCCAAAGGGTGGGTTCCAAGGGTGAGCAGTTCTTC

abundance: NA
j_gene: TRBJ1-6
d_gene: NA
v_gene: TRBV6-5
CDR3aa: CASSYSVGEGNSPLHF
CDR3nt: TGTGCCAGCAGTTACTCCGTCGGGGAGGGAAATTCACCCCTCCACTTT

abundance: NA
j_gene: TRBJ2-6
d_gene: NA
v_gene: TRBV3-1
CDR3aa: CASSQVQPSGANVLTF
CDR3nt: TGTGCCAGCAGCCAAGTCCAGCCCTCTGGGGCCAACGTCCTGACTTTC

abundance: NA
j_gene: TRBJ1-2
d_gene: NA
v_gene: TRBV20-1
CDR3aa: CSAGDLTAANYGYTF
CDR3nt: TGCAGTGCCGGCGATCTCACGGCTGCTAACTATGGCTACACCTTC

abundance: NA
j_gene: TRBJ2-1
d_gene: NA
v_gene: TRBV6-5
CDR3aa: CASRPDYSSYNEQFF
CDR3nt: TGTGCCAGCAGACCGGACTACAGCTCCTACAATGAGCAGTTCTTC

abundance: NA
j_gene: TRBJ1-1
d_gene: NA
v_gene: TRBV4-2
CDR3aa: CASSQRLARRDTEAFF
CDR3nt: TGTGCCAGCAGCCAAAGGCTGGCCCGCAGGGACACTGAAGCTTTCTTT

abundance: NA
j_gene: TRBJ2-1
d_gene: TRBD2
v_gene: TRBV4-1
CDR3aa: CASSQDNVGLAGVNEQFF
CDR3nt: TGCGCCAGCAGCCAAGATAATGTAGGGCTAGCGGGGGTAAATGAGCAGTTCTTC

abundance: NA
j_gene: TRBJ1-5
d_gene: NA
v_gene: TRBV20-1
CDR3aa: CSASSNGGNQPQHF
CDR3nt: TGCAGTGCTAGTAGTAACGGGGGGAATCAGCCCCAGCATTTT

abundance: NA
j_gene: TRBJ2-1
d_gene: NA
v_gene: TRBV20-1
CDR3aa: CSALPLRGEQFF
CDR3nt: TGCAGTGCTCTCCCACTCCGGGGGGAGCAGTTCTTC

abundance: NA
j_gene: TRBJ1-6
d_gene: NA
v_gene: TRBV20-1
CDR3aa: CSARQDRDNSPLHF
CDR3nt: TGCAGTGCTAGGCAGGACAGAGATAATTCACCCCTCCACTTT

abundance: NA
j_gene: TRBJ2-1
d_gene: NA
v_gene: TRBV4-2
CDR3aa: CASSQDGKKGWDNEQFF
CDR3nt: TGTGCCAGCAGCCAAGATGGGAAAAAAGGTTGGGACAATGAGCAGTTCTTC

abundance: NA
j_gene: TRBJ2-6
d_gene: TRBD1
v_gene: TRBV27
CDR3aa: CASTPVSGQLSSGANVLTF
CDR3nt: TGTGCCAGCACCCCGGTCTCGGGACAGCTCAGCTCTGGGGCCAACGTCCTGACTTTC

abundance: NA
j_gene: TRBJ1-2
d_gene: NA
v_gene: TRBV5-4
CDR3aa: CASSNPSIYGYTF
CDR3nt: TGTGCCAGCAGCAACCCTTCCATCTATGGCTACACCTTC

abundance: NA
j_gene: TRBJ1-1
d_gene: NA
v_gene: TRBV12-3/TRBV12-4
CDR3aa: CASRTWTTEAFF
CDR3nt: TGTGCCAGCAGGACTTGGACCACTGAAGCTTTCTTT

abundance: NA
j_gene: TRBJ2-3
d_gene: NA
v_gene: TRBV19
CDR3aa: CASSKNPYTQYF
CDR3nt: TGTGCCAGTAGTAAGAACCCCTATACGCAGTATTTT

abundance: NA
j_gene: TRBJ2-5
d_gene: TRBD1
v_gene: TRBV14
CDR3aa: CASSYRTGVEETQYF
CDR3nt: TGTGCCAGCAGCTATAGGACAGGGGTCGAGGAGACCCAGTACTTC

abundance: once
j_gene: TRBJ2-7
d_gene: TRBD1
v_gene: TRBV19
CDR3aa: CASRSGQSYEQYF
CDR3nt: TGTGCCAGTAGGTCGGGACAGTCCTACGAGCAGTACTTC

abundance: few
j_gene: TRBJ2-7
d_gene: NA
v_gene: TRBV6-2/TRBV6-3
CDR3aa: CASARSHQQGSYEQYF
CDR3nt: TGTGCCAGTGCTAGGAGCCATCAACAGGGCTCCTACGAGCAGTACTTC

abundance: NA
j_gene: TRBJ1-5
d_gene: TRBD1
v_gene: TRBV9
CDR3aa: CASSATGPRVFTGGYQPQHF
CDR3nt: TGTGCCAGCAGCGCCACCGGACCTAGGGTTTTCACAGGGGGCTATCAGCCCCAGCATTTT

abundance: NA
j_gene: TRBJ1-2
d_gene: NA
v_gene: TRBV6-5
CDR3aa: CASSLRPHYGYTF
CDR3nt: TGTGCCAGCAGTTTACGGCCCCACTATGGCTACACCTTC

abundance: once
j_gene: TRBJ2-5
d_gene: NA
v_gene: TRBV14
CDR3aa: CASSEMGAVSQETQYF
CDR3nt: TGTGCCAGCAGCGAAATGGGGGCAGTTTCCCAAGAGACCCAGTACTTC

abundance: few
j_gene: TRBJ2-7
d_gene: TRBD2
v_gene: TRBV4-2
CDR3aa: CASSQGTSGGYEQYF
CDR3nt: TGTGCCAGCAGCCAAGGGACTAGCGGGGGCTACGAGCAGTACTTC

abundance: NA
j_gene: TRBJ2-3
d_gene: TRBD2
v_gene: TRBV5-6
CDR3aa: CASSTGTKVGTDTQYF
CDR3nt: TGTGCCAGCAGCACCGGGACTAAGGTTGGCACAGATACGCAGTATTTT

abundance: NA
j_gene: TRBJ2-3
d_gene: TRBD2
v_gene: TRBV7-2
CDR3aa: CASSLVPLAGATDTQYF
CDR3nt: TGTGCCAGCAGCTTAGTCCCCCTAGCGGGGGCCACAGATACGCAGTATTTT

abundance: NA
j_gene: TRBJ2-2
d_gene: TRBD1
v_gene: TRBV4-3
CDR3aa: CASSQAATGGFGELFF
CDR3nt: TGCGCCAGCAGCCAAGCTGCGACAGGGGGCTTCGGGGAGCTGTTTTTT

abundance: NA
j_gene: TRBJ2-7
d_gene: TRBD1
v_gene: TRBV20-1
CDR3aa: CSAGTGLYYEQYF
CDR3nt: TGCAGTGCTGGGACAGGCCTCTACTACGAGCAGTACTTC

abundance: NA
j_gene: TRBJ1-1
d_gene: NA
v_gene: TRBV5-8
CDR3aa: CASSVQGKGTEAFF
CDR3nt: TGTGCCAGCAGTGTTCAGGGTAAGGGCACTGAAGCTTTCTTT

abundance: NA
j_gene: TRBJ2-5
d_gene: NA
v_gene: TRBV4-1
CDR3aa: CASSPAPVEETQYF
CDR3nt: TGCGCCAGCAGCCCAGCGCCTGTGGAGGAGACCCAGTACTTC

abundance: NA
j_gene: TRBJ2-3
d_gene: TRBD1
v_gene: TRBV5-1
CDR3aa: CASSLGQGPDTQYF
CDR3nt: TGCGCCAGCAGCTTGGGACAGGGGCCAGATACGCAGTATTTT

abundance: NA
j_gene: TRBJ2-1
d_gene: TRBD1
v_gene: TRBV2
CDR3aa: CASSDGTGEGEQFF
CDR3nt: TGTGCCAGCAGTGACGGGACAGGGGAGGGTGAGCAGTTCTTC

abundance: once
j_gene: TRBJ1-4
d_gene: TRBD1
v_gene: TRBV6-5
CDR3aa: CASREPTGNEKLFF
CDR3nt: TGTGCCAGCAGGGAGCCGACAGGGAATGAAAAACTGTTTTTT

abundance: NA
j_gene: TRBJ1-2
d_gene: NA
v_gene: TRBV12-3/TRBV12-4
CDR3aa: CASSPRANGYTF
CDR3nt: TGTGCCAGCAGTCCCCGGGCTAATGGCTACACCTTC